At least ten counts were recorded for the clone carrying this TCR beta chain. What it recognizes is unknown. The source of the sample is a study of identical twins. The study, taken as a whole, reports: Within beta out-of-frame sequences, the excess sharing observed between twins was weaker. Models, which agreed with sharing between unrelated individuals, nonetheless underestimated the out-of-frame TCR alpha sharing seen in monozygotic twins.

Template switching supplied a universal primer site; unique molecular identifiers were carried on the cDNA. TCRdb redid the calling of the 5' RACE reads with MiXCR, one entry per CDR3 protein. Of fewer than 650,000 distinct CDR3 sequences in the sample, about 7% were seen once. Every one of the donors was a healthy Caucasian. These data are also associated with another study on yellow fever vaccine responses in identical twins.

The TCR sequence derives from a young woman in good health. The source material was PBMCs.

Here the CDR3 DNA reads TGCGCCAGCAGCTTGATGTACTCGGACATGAACCCTTATGGCTACACCTTC. As protein: CASSLMYSDMNPYGYTF. The V gene is TRBV5-1, the J gene TRBJ1-2, with D maybe TRBD1 (5 bases). Trimming shortened V by 1 base and J by 5 bases, and 21 bases separated the two germline ends. Germline V lookup: CDR1 SGHRS, CDR2 YFSETQ. The CDR3 sequence is 17 residues long. Based on the CDR3 plus reference TRBV5-1 and TRBJ1-2, the full variable domain is KAGVTQTPRYLIKTRGQQVTLSCSPISGHRSVSWYQQTPGQGLQFLFEYFSETQRNKGNFPGRFSGRQFSNSRSEMNVSTLELGDSALYLCASSLMYSDMNPYGYTFGSGTRLTVV.